This TCR beta chain emerged from a study of identifying expanded T cells in peripheral blood. Study findings and constraints: Across healthy donors, higher total template counts meant significantly greater roughly 2-week count variance. Technical replicates showed around 1.2 changed clones; approximately 2 weeks approximately 15; four weeks 19.

V was cut by 4 bases and J by 5 bases, with 8 bases left in between. The CDR3 totals 12 residues. Germline V gene lookup returns CDR1 SGHAT and CDR2 FQNNGV. Profiled with immunoSEQ multiplex PCR; TCRdb holds only in-frame clones, not every one. Of around 130,000 clones listed, 65% to 90% were seen once; the top ten hold more than 7%. As regards this clone: The antigen remains unidentified.

No infections or other immune events were documented during collection. The TCR sequence derives from a person between 18 and 75 years old in good health. The sequencing sample was made of blood. The chain employs TRBV11-2 and TRBJ2-5, with D perhaps TRBD2 (5 bases). The CDR3 coding sequence is TGTGCCAGCAGCTCCGAGCGGGAGACCCAGTACTTC. Residues: CASSSERETQYF.